This TCR beta chain was observed in a study of human T cells and chemical hapten exposure. Study overall: Per-sample TCR yield variability stemmed mainly from small pooled library volume differences.

TCRdb fed the RACE reads into MiXCR, producing one record per CDR3 protein. The top ten hold around 2.7% of the sample, which has more than 85,000 distinct CDR3 sequences, about 34% seen once. This clonotype was observed at least ten times. The V gene lost 7 bases and the J gene lost 2 bases, with 8 bases spanning the gap. This CDR3 region has 12 residues. The germline gives CDR1 MGHDK, CDR2 SYGVNS. Documented time point: patch test 3, about 24 weeks after DPC sensitization. As to treatment: therapeutic diphenylcyclopropenone sensitization with weekly scalp DPC. This sequence joins TRBV25-1 and TRBJ1-2; a weak D match, TRBD1 (5 bases). Source: whole blood, taken in connection with sensitization to the hapten diphenylcyclopropenone (DPC). This clonotype was obtained from a man in his forties with alopecia areata. Some clones in this sample may be carry-over from other donors' samples. CDR3 bases: TGTGCCAGCAAACCAGGGAACTATGGCTACACCTTC. Protein product: CASKPGNYGYTF.